A selection of T cell receptor beta chains follows, all from one sample in a study of graft-versus-host responses after intestinal transplantation. Method: immunoSEQ multiplex PCR; TCRdb's copy keeps in-frame clones and lacks some. The sample has 45,000 to 50,000 clones, about 93% seen once. Sequencing was performed on PBMCs, taken 750 to 800 days after a first intestinal transplant, on the day of a second. The origin of the receptors is a human patient who received an intestinal transplant, so some T cells may come from the graft donor. The CDR3 runs from the conserved cysteine through the conserved F or W. The D gene is left open where the match is weak.

-	TRBV27	TRBJ2-7	TGTGCCAGCAGTTTTTTGAGGTCAGCAAGGGTCTACGAGCAGTACTTC	CASSFLRSARVYEQYF
-	TRBV28	TRBJ2-1	TGTGCCAGCAGTGGGATTCGGGAGCAGTTCTTC	CASSGIREQFF
-	TRBV19	TRBJ1-1	TGTGCCAGCCTCCCTAGGGGACAAAGGAGTGTTGAGAACACTGAAGCTTTCTTT	CASLPRGQRSVENTEAFF
-	TRBV7-2	TRBJ2-1	TGTGCCGCTAAGTCGAACAATGAGCAGTTCTTC	CAAKSNNEQFF
-	TRBV7-3	TRBJ2-1	TGTGCCAGCAGCTTAGGCGGAGCCCACAATGAGCAGTTCTTC	CASSLGGAHNEQFF
TRBD1	TRBV6-4	TRBJ2-7	TGTGCCAGCAGCGCCAGGACAGGATGGGGCTACGAGCAGTACTTC	CASSARTGWGYEQYF
-	TRBV9	TRBJ2-1	TGTGCCAGCAGCGTCACGGGGGCTCCGAAGGAAAATGAGCAGTTCTTC	CASSVTGAPKENEQFF
TRBD1	TRBV5-1	TRBJ1-2	TGCGCCAGCAGCTTGGCGACAGGGGGCAAGAATGGCTACACCTTC	CASSLATGGKNGYTF
-	TRBV7-2	TRBJ2-2	TGTGCCAGCAGCTTTTGGGCCTTACGGGGCGGGGAGCTGTTTTTT	CASSFWALRGGELFF
-	TRBV27	TRBJ2-3	TGTGCCAGCAGCCAAATCCTTAACACAGATACGCAGTATTTT	CASSQILNTDTQYF
-	TRBV5-5	TRBJ2-7	TGTGCCAGCAGCTTCCTGTACTCCTACGAGCAGTACTTC	CASSFLYSYEQYF
-	TRBV4-2	TRBJ2-4	TGTGCCAGCAGCCCGCAGGGGGCCAAAAACATTCAGTACTTC	CASSPQGAKNIQYF
-	TRBV7-2	TRBJ2-1	TGTGCCAGCAGGGAAACCGGGACCCTAAAAGTCCGTGAGCAGTTCTTC	CASRETGTLKVREQFF
-	TRBV27	TRBJ2-3	TGTGCCAGCAGTTTAGGGGCCAGCACAGATACGCAGTATTTT	CASSLGASTDTQYF
-	TRBV27	TRBJ1-1	TGTGCCACCTCCGGCGGGGGGAAAGCTTTCTTT	CATSGGGKAFF
-	TRBV7-9	TRBJ1-2	TGTGCCAGCAGCCCACCCAGCGTGGGGGCCAGGGAAGGCTACACCTTC	CASSPPSVGAREGYTF
-	TRBV19	TRBJ2-7	TGTGCCAGTAGTATGTCAGGGGCCTACGAGCAGTACTTC	CASSMSGAYEQYF
-	TRBV5-4	TRBJ1-1	TGTGCCAGCAGCTTGGCGCAACTGCCCAGGGAGGAAGCTTTCTTT	CASSLAQLPREEAFF